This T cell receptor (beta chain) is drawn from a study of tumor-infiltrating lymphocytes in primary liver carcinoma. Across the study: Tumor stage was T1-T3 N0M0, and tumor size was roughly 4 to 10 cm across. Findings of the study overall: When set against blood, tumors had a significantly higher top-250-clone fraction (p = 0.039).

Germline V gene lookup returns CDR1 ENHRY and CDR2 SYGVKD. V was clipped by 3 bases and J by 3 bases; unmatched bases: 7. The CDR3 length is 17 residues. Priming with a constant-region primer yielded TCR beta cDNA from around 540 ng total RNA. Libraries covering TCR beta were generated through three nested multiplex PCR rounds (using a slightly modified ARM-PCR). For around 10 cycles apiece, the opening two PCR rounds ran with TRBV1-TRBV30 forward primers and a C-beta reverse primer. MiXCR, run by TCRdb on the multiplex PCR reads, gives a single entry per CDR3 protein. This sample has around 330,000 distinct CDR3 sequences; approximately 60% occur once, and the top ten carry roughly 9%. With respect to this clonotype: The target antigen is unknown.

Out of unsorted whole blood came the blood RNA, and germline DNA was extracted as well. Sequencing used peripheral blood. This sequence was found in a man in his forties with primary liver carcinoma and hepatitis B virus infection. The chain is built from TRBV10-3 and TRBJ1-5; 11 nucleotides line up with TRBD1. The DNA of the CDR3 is TGTGCCATCAGTGACGCCGGGACAGGGGGACTCAATCAGCCCCAGCATTTT. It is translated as CAISDAGTGGLNQPQHF.